This T cell receptor beta chain was sequenced in a study of blood T cell repertoires in COVID-19. Whole-study context: PBMCs, B-cell-depleted T cells, or T cells were the source of the cDNA or gDNA that made up the material.

V was pared by 5 bases and J by 3 bases, with 11 bases between. CDR1 is MDHEN, CDR2 SYDVKM, per germline. There are 13 residues in the CDR3. Assay used: immunoSEQ multiplex PCR; TCRdb lists only in-frame clones, some missing. Among roughly 380,000 clones listed, over 75% were seen once. This clone was counted only a few times. The sample contains more than one DNA sequence encoding this CDR3. Sample: peripheral blood. The J gene is TRBJ2-7, the V gene TRBV28; tentative D call: TRBD1 (6 bases). The receptor was derived from a woman in her thirties or forties with COVID-19, enrolled during active disease. Here the CDR3 DNA reads TGTGCCAGCAGTCCTGGACAGAGCTACGAGCAGTACTTC. This gives the protein CASSPGQSYEQYF.